The sequence of this TCR beta chain was determined in a study of blood T cell repertoires in COVID-19. The overall study: Researchers got acute and convalescent COVID-19 samples from the United States, Italy and Spain. The cDNA or gDNA used as material had been derived from T cells, B-cell-depleted T cells, or PBMCs.

Seattle cases were enrolled at active infection and followed longitudinally. The repertoire was sequenced with immunoSEQ multiplex PCR; TCRdb's copy has only in-frame clones and lacks some. The sample gives about 180,000 clones, more than 75% of which show up once; around 5% is in the top ten. The sequence came from a woman aged 45 to 65 with COVID-19, enrolled during active disease. The sequencing sample was made of peripheral blood.

The CDR3 protein is CASRKQGSYEQYF. CDR3 nucleotide sequence: TGTGCCAGCAGAAAACAGGGCTCCTACGAGCAGTACTTC. The chain has TRBV12-3 or TRBV12-4 and TRBJ2-7; TRBD1 is a possible D gene (6 bases). V was pared by 6 bases and J by 0 bases, with 9 bases between. The CDR3 consists of 13 residues.